These 13 T cell receptor beta chains came from one sample sequenced in a study of blood T cell repertoires in COVID-19 (dated by TCRdb to 2019 to 2021). Libraries were constructed by the immunoSEQ multiplex PCR assay. Imported from immuneACCESS, the table was reduced by TCRdb to in-frame sequences with V and J called. These copies leave out some clones; in studies compared against another copy, an unresolved V gene accounts for under half, and the cause of the remainder is not known. The sample table holds 300,000 to 400,000 clones, of which 80% to 90% were seen once. The biggest ten clones account for 1% of the sample. The sequenced material came from PBMCs or T cells enriched from blood (not recorded which). These receptors came from a man aged 18 to 30 who had recovered from COVID-19.

The genes are TRBV7-9 and TRBJ2-1; 11 bases fit TRBD2. Germline assignment: CDR1 SEHNR and CDR2 FQNEAQ (reference sequence). V was clipped by 4 bases and J by 9 bases; unmatched bases: 8. The CDR3 is 15 amino acids. CDR3 DNA sequence: TGTGCCAGCAGCTCTTCGACTAGCGGGGACCCTGAGCAGTTCTTC. Its protein is CASSSSTSGDPEQFF.

CDR3 nucleotides: TGTGCCAGCAGCTTATTAACCGGGACAGGCATTGTAAAACTGTTTTTT. Protein: CASSLLTGTGIVKLFF. This chain joins TRBV11-2 and TRBJ1-4, with 8 bases that match TRBD1. The germline gives CDR1 SGHAT, CDR2 FQNNGV. The V gene end was trimmed by 2 bases and the J gene end by 10 bases; junction bases not matched to a gene: 12. The CDR3 spans 16 residues. The whole variable domain, remainder taken from reference TRBV11-2 and TRBJ1-4, is EAGVAQSPRYKIIEKRQSVAFWCNPISGHATLYWYQQILGQGPKLLIQFQNNGVVDDSQLPKDRFSAERLKGVDSTLKIQPAKLEDSAVYLCASSLLTGTGIVKLFFGSGTQLSVL.

The genes are TRBV28 and TRBJ1-2, with 7 bases that match TRBD1. CDR1 and CDR2 from the germline V gene are MDHEN and SYDVKM. V shed 6 bases and J 6 bases; nucleotides not matched to a gene: 7. The CDR3 covers 13 residues. The CDR3 region has the DNA TGTGCCAGCAGGAAACAGGGGCAAAATGGCTACACCTTC. It is translated as CASRKQGQNGYTF.

This clone was seen a single time. The rearrangement uses TRBV9 and TRBJ1-1; no reliable D call. V lost 0 bases and J 4 bases, leaving 7 bases between the germline ends. Per the germline V gene, CDR1 is SGDLS and CDR2 is YYNGEE. This CDR3 comprises 13 residues. CDR3 nucleotide sequence: TGTGCCAGCAGCGTAGAGCGGGGCACTGAAGCTTTCTTT. This gives the protein CASSVERGTEAFF. Combining the CDR3 with reference TRBV9 and TRBJ1-1 gives the whole variable domain DSGVTQTPKHLITATGQRVTLRCSPRSGDLSVYWYQQSLDQGLQFLIQYYNGEERAKGNILERFSAQQFPDLHSELNLSSLELGDSALYFCASSVERGTEAFFGQGTRLTVV.

This clone has only a few counts. The J gene is TRBJ2-2, the V gene TRBV7-3; 11 nucleotides line up with TRBD1. The CDR3 length is 16 residues. Germline V gene sequence: CDR1 SGHTA, CDR2 FQGTGA. The V segment lost 4 bases and the J segment 4 bases; nucleotides outside the gene matches: 5. DNA of the CDR3: TGTGCCAGCAGCTCCCTGGGACAGGGGGTCACCGGGGAGCTGTTTTTT. It translates to CASSSLGQGVTGELFF.

This chain joins TRBV7-8 and TRBJ2-5; the match to TRBD1 covers 9 bases. This CDR3 comprises 14 residues. The V gene end was trimmed by 6 bases and the J gene end by 5 bases; junction bases not matched to a gene: 7. Per germline, CDR1 SGHVS and CDR2 FQNEAQ. The CDR3 loop reads CASSNRGQKETQYF. The CDR3 DNA is TGTGCCAGCAGTAACAGGGGGCAGAAGGAGACCCAGTACTTC.

This chain connects TRBV6-5 to TRBJ1-5; 8 nucleotides agree with TRBD1. Germline-derived CDR1 and CDR2 are MNHEY and SVGAGI. The V and J ends lost 6 bases and 4 bases, in that order; junction bases with no gene match: 8. CDR3 length: 15 residues. The CDR3 bases are TGTGCCAGCAGCCCCATTGACAGGGGAAATCAGCCCCAGCATTTT. Protein product: CASSPIDRGNQPQHF.

The chain joins TRBV14 to TRBJ2-1; TRBD2 agrees at 7 bases. Germline CDR1 SGHDN, CDR2 FVKESK. The CDR3 is made up of 18 amino acids. J was trimmed by 4 bases and V by 1 base; bases with no gene match: 13. CDR3: CASSQGGLLAIRYNEQFF. The CDR3, as DNA: TGTGCCAGCAGCCAAGGGGGACTACTAGCGATCCGATACAATGAGCAGTTCTTC.

The CDR3 protein is CASSHSGTLSYEQYF. CDR3 sequence (DNA): TGTGCCAGCAGTCATAGCGGGACCCTCTCCTACGAGCAGTACTTC. This rearrangement joins TRBV28 to TRBJ2-7; 8 nucleotides line up with TRBD2. This CDR3 has 15 residues. In germline, CDR1 is MDHEN, CDR2 SYDVKM. V gave up 5 bases and J gave up 0 bases; unmatched junction bases: 6. Based on the CDR3 plus reference TRBV28 and TRBJ2-7, the full variable domain is DVKVTQSSRYLVKRTGEKVFLECVQDMDHENMFWYRQDPGLGLRLIYFSYDVKMKEKGDIPEGYSVSREKKERFSLILESASTNQTSMYLCASSHSGTLSYEQYFGPGTRLTVT.

The chain couples TRBV25-1 to TRBJ1-2, with 8 bases that match TRBD1. This CDR3 is built from 16 residues. The ends lost 4 bases at V and 0 bases at J; junction bases unmatched: 7. Germline CDR1 reads MGHDK; CDR2 reads SYGVNS. The DNA for the CDR3 is TGTGCCAGCAGTGCCTTCGACAGGGGACCTAACTATGGCTACACCTTC. Amino acid sequence: CASSAFDRGPNYGYTF.

The chain carries TRBV27 and TRBJ2-7; 14 positions match TRBD2. The CDR3 loop spans 18 amino acids. Germline values: CDR1 MNHEY, CDR2 SMNVEV (reference sequence). The ends lost 8 bases at V and 1 base at J; junction bases unmatched: 13. The CDR3 loop is CASSSRGTSGGPSYEQYF. DNA of the CDR3: TGTGCCAGCTCCTCTAGGGGGACTAGCGGGGGCCCATCCTACGAGCAGTACTTC.

V is TRBV24-1 and J is TRBJ2-3, with D perhaps matching TRBD2 (6 bases). Per germline, CDR1 KGHDR and CDR2 SFDVKD. V lost 9 bases and J lost 3, with 15 bases in between. The CDR3 is made up of 14 amino acids. This chain's CDR3 is CATSSHGRTDTQYF. CDR3 nucleotide sequence: TGTGCCACCTCGTCTCACGGGAGAACAGATACGCAGTATTTT.

The genes are TRBV2 and TRBJ1-3, with TRBD1 matching over 8 bases. CDR1 and CDR2 (germline): SNHLY, FYNNEI. V lost 3 bases and J lost 4; bases outside the gene matches: 5. The CDR3 length is 15 residues. CDR3 in amino acids: CASSEQGARGNTIYF. CDR3 bases: TGTGCCAGCAGTGAGCAGGGGGCGCGGGGAAACACCATATATTTT.